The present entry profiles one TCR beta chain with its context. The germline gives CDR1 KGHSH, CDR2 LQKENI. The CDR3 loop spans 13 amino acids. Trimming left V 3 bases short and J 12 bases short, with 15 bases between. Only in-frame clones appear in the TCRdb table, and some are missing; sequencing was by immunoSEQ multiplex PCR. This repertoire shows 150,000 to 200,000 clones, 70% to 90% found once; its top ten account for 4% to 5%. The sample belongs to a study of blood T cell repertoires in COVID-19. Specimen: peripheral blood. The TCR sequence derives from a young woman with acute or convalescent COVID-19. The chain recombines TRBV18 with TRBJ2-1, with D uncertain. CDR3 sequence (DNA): TGTGCCAGCTCACCCGCCCCGTACGGCGGGCAGTTCTTC. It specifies CASSPAPYGGQFF.